This T cell receptor (beta chain) comes out of a study of shared clonotypes between healthy human individuals. Germline V gene data show CDR1 as SGDLS and CDR2 as YYNGEE. Trimming pared 5 bases from V and 6 bases from J, leaving 8 bases between. The CDR3 totals 12 residues. The method was immunoSEQ multiplex PCR; TCRdb's version includes in-frame clones alone and lacks a portion of them. Of 2 million to 2.5 million clones listed, under 95% are singletons. The sample holds a few counts of this clone. Sequences were obtained from naive CD4+ T cells from PBMCs. The sample's subset: CD45RA+ positively selected. This receptor was identified in a man between 18 and 29 years old in good health. Some clones in this sample may be carry-over from other donors' samples. The rearrangement links TRBV9 to TRBJ2-2; no clear D gene. CDR3: CASRQRAGELFF. For the CDR3, the DNA is TGTGCCAGCAGACAAAGAGCCGGGGAGCTGTTTTTT. Full variable domain (outside the CDR3, taken from reference TRBV9 and TRBJ2-2): DSGVTQTPKHLITATGQRVTLRCSPRSGDLSVYWYQQSLDQGLQFLIQYYNGEERAKGNILERFSAQQFPDLHSELNLSSLELGDSALYFCASRQRAGELFFGEGSRLTVL.